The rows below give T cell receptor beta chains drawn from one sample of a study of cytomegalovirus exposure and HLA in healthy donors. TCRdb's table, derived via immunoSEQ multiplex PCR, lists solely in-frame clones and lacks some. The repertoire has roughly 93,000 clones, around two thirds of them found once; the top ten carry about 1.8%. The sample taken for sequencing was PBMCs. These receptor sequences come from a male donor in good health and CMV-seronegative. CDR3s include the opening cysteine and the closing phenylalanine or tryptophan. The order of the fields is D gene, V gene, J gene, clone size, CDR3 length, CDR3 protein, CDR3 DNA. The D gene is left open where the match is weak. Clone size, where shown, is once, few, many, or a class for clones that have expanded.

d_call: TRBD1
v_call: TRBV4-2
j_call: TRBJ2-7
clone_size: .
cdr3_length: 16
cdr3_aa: CASSQDETGGSYEQYF
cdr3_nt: TGTGCCAGCAGCCAAGATGAGACAGGGGGCTCCTACGAGCAGTACTTC

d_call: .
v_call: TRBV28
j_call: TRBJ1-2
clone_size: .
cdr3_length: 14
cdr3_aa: CASRLGGVNYGYTF
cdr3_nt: TGTGCCAGCAGACTCGGAGGGGTTAACTATGGCTACACCTTC

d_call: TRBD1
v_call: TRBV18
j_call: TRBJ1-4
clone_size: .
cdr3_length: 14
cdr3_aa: CASSPRTGEEKLFF
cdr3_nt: TGTGCCAGCTCACCACGGACAGGGGAGGAAAAACTGTTTTTT

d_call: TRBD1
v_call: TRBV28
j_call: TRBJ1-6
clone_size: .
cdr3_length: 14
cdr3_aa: CASSGTGSNSPLHF
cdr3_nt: TGTGCCAGCAGTGGGACAGGGAGTAATTCACCCCTCCACTTT

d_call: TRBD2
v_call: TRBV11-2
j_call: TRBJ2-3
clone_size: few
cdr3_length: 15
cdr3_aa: CASSLSGSGADTQYF
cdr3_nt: TGTGCCAGCAGCTTAAGCGGGAGTGGGGCAGATACGCAGTATTTT

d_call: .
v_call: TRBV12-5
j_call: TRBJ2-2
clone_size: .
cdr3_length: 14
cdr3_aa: CASGLGQNTGELFF
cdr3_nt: TGTGCTAGTGGTCTAGGACAGAACACCGGGGAGCTGTTTTTT

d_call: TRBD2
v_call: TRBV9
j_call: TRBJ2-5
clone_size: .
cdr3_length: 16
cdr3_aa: CASSPPTSGVRETQYF
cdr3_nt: TGTGCCAGCAGCCCTCCGACTAGCGGGGTTCGAGAGACCCAGTACTTC

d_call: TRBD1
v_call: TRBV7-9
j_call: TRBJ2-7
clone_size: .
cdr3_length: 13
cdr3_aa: CASSFGQGGKQYF
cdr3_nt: TGTGCCAGCAGCTTCGGACAGGGGGGGAAGCAGTACTTC

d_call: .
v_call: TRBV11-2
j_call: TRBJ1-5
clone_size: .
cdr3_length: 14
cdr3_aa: CASSWGQGSQPQHF
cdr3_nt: TGTGCCAGCAGCTGGGGACAAGGGTCACAGCCCCAGCATTTT

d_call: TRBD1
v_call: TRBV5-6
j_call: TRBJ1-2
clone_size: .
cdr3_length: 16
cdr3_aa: CASSLASGTGGRGYTF
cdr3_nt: TGTGCCAGCAGCTTGGCCTCAGGGACAGGGGGCCGTGGCTACACCTTC

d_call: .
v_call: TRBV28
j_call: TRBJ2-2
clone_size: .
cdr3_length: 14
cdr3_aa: CASSSAGNTGELFF
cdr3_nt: TGTGCCAGCAGTTCCGCAGGGAACACCGGGGAGCTGTTTTTT

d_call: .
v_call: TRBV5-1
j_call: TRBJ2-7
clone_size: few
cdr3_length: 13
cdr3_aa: CASSLVAGGEQYF
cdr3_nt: TGCGCCAGCAGCTTGGTCGCGGGCGGCGAGCAGTACTTC

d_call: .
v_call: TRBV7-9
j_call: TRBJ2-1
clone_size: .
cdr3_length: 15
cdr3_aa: CASSPGGFSYNEQFF
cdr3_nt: TGTGCCAGCAGCCCCGGCGGCTTCTCTTACAATGAGCAGTTCTTC

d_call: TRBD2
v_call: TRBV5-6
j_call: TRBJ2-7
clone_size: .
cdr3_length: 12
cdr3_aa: CASSGTSGMQYF
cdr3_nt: TGTGCCAGCAGCGGGACTAGCGGGATGCAGTACTTC

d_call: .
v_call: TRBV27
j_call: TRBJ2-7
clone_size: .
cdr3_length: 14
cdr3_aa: CASSFLGVRNEQYF
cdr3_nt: TGTGCCAGCAGTTTCCTCGGGGTACGGAACGAGCAGTACTTC

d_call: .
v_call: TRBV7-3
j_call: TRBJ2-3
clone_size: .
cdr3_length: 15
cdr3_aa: CASSLRPSATDTQYF
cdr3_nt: TGTGCCAGCAGCTTAAGGCCTAGCGCCACAGATACGCAGTATTTT

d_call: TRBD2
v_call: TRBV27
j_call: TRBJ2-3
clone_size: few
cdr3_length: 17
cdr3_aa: CASSLLPSGRGTDTQYF
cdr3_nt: TGTGCCAGCAGTTTATTGCCTAGCGGGAGGGGAACAGATACGCAGTATTTT

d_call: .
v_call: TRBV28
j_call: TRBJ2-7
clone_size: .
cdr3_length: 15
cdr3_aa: CASSLGGLPSYEQYF
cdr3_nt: TGTGCCAGCAGTTTAGGAGGGTTGCCCTCCTACGAGCAGTACTTC

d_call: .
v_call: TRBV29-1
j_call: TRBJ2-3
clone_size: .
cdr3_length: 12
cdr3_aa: CSVGQTTDTQYF
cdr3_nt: TGCAGCGTTGGGCAAACCACAGATACGCAGTATTTT

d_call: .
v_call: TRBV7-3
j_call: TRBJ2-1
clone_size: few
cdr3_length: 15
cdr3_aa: CASSPAGDSYNEQFF
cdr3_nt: TGTGCCAGCAGCCCGGCAGGGGACTCCTACAATGAGCAGTTCTTC

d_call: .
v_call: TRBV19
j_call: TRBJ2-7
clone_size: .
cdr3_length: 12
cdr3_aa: CASSQSLREQYF
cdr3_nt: TGTGCCAGTAGTCAGTCGCTCCGCGAGCAGTACTTC

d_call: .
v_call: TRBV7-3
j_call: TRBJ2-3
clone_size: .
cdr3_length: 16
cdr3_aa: CASSLTPGLGSDTQYF
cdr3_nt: TGTGCCAGCAGCCTCACTCCGGGACTGGGTAGTGATACGCAGTATTTT

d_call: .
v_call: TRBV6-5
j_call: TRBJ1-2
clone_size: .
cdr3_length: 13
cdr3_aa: CASSYFEGGSYTF
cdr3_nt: TGTGCCAGCAGTTATTTCGAAGGAGGAAGCTACACCTTC

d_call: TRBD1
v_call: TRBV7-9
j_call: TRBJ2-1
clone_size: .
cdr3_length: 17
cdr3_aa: CASSLWQGAGSYNEQFF
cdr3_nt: TGTGCCAGCAGCTTATGGCAGGGGGCAGGCTCCTACAATGAGCAGTTCTTC

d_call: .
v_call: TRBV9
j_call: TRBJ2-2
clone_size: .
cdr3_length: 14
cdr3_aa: CASSGGSYTGELFF
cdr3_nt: TGTGCCAGCAGCGGCGGCAGTTACACCGGGGAGCTGTTTTTT

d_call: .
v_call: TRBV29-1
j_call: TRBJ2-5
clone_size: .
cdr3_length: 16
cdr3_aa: CSVEDPGSSDQETQYF
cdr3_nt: TGCAGCGTTGAAGATCCCGGGTCCAGTGATCAAGAGACCCAGTACTTC

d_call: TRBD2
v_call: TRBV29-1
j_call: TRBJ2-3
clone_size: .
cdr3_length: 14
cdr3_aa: CSVELTSGRDTQYF
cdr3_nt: TGCAGCGTTGAATTGACTAGCGGGAGGGATACGCAGTATTTT

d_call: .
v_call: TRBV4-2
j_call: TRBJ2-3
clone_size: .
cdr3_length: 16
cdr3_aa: CASSHLTALSTDTQYF
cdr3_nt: TGTGCCAGCAGCCACCTGACAGCCCTAAGCACAGATACGCAGTATTTT

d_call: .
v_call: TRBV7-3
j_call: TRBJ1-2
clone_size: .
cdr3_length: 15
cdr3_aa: CASSPGQIPNYGYTF
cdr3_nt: TGTGCCAGCAGCCCCGGACAGATTCCTAACTATGGCTACACCTTC

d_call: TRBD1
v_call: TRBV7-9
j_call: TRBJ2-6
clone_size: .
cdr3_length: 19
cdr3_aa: CASSEPGGGDVGGANVLTF
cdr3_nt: TGTGCCAGCAGTGAACCAGGGGGCGGCGATGTAGGGGGGGCCAACGTCCTGACTTTC

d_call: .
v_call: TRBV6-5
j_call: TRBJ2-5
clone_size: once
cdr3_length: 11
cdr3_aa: CASRDSWTQYF
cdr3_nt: TGTGCCAGCAGGGACAGTTGGACCCAGTACTTC

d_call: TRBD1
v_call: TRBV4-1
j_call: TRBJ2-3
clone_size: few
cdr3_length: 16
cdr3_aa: CASSQGRTGSTDTQYF
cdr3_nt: TGCGCCAGCAGCCAAGGGCGGACAGGAAGCACAGATACGCAGTATTTT

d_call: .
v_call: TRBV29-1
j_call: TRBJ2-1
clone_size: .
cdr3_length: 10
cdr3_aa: CSVKNSEQFF
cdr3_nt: TGCAGCGTGAAAAACAGTGAGCAGTTCTTC

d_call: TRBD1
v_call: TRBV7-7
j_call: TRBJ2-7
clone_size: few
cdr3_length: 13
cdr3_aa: CASSGGKTGVQYF
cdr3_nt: TGTGCCAGCAGCGGGGGCAAAACAGGGGTACAGTACTTC

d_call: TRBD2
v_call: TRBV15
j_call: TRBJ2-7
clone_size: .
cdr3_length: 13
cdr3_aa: CATSVGRGYEQYF
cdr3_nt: TGTGCCACCAGCGTAGGGAGGGGTTACGAGCAGTACTTC

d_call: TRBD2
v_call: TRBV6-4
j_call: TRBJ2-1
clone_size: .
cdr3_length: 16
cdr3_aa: CASSERSGSSYNEQFF
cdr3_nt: TGTGCCAGCAGTGAGAGGAGCGGGAGCTCCTACAATGAGCAGTTCTTC

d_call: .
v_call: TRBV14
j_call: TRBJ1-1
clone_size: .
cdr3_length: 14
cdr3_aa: CASSKRGGGTEAFF
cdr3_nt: TGTGCCAGCAGCAAGAGGGGAGGGGGCACTGAAGCTTTCTTT

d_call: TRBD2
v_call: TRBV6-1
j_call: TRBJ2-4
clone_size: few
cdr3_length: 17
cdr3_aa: CASSAVAGGPGLNIQYF
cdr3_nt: TGTGCCAGCAGTGCCGTAGCGGGAGGGCCGGGGTTGAACATTCAGTACTTC

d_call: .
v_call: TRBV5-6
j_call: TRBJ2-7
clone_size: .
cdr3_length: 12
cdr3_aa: CASSLWRREQYF
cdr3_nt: TGTGCCAGCAGCTTGTGGCGGAGAGAGCAGTACTTT

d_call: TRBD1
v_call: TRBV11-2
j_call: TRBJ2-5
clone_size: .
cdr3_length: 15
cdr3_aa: CASSFGGQSQETQYF
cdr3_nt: TGTGCCAGCAGCTTTGGGGGACAGTCCCAAGAGACCCAGTACTTC

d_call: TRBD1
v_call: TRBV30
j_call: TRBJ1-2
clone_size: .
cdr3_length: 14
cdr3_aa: CAWSVRGQGDGYTF
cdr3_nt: TGTGCCTGGAGTGTACGGGGACAGGGCGATGGCTACACCTTC

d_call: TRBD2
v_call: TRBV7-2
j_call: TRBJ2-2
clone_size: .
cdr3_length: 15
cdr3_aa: CASRLAGQNTGELFF
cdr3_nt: TGTGCCAGCAGACTAGCGGGACAGAACACCGGGGAGCTGTTTTTT

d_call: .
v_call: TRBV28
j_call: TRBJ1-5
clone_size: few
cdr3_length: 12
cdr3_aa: CASRTGSQPQHF
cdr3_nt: TGTGCCAGCAGAACAGGGAGTCAGCCCCAGCATTTT

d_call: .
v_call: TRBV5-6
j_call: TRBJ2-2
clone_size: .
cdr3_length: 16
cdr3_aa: CASSFPAGAFTGELFF
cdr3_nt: TGTGCCAGCAGCTTTCCGGCAGGGGCATTCACCGGGGAGCTGTTTTTT

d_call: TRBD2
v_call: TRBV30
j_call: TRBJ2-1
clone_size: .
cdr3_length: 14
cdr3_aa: CAWSRGGSYNEQFF
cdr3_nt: TGTGCCTGGAGCCGGGGGGGGTCCTACAATGAGCAGTTCTTC

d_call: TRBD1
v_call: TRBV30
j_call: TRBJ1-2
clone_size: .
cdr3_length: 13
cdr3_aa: CAWTPGGSSGYTF
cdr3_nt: TGTGCCTGGACTCCAGGGGGCTCTTCTGGCTACACCTTC

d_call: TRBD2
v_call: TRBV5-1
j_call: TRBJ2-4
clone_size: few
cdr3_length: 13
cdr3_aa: CASSSGLKNIQYF
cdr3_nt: TGCGCCAGCAGCTCGGGACTAAAAAACATTCAGTACTTC

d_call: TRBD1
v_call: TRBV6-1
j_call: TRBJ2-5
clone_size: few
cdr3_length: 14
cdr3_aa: CASSGTGGRETQYF
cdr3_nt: TGTGCCAGCTCCGGGACAGGGGGCCGGGAGACCCAGTACTTC

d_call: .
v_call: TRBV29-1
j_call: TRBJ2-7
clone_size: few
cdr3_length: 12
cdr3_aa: CSVAVSGYEQYF
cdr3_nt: TGCAGCGTTGCCGTATCGGGGTACGAGCAGTACTTC

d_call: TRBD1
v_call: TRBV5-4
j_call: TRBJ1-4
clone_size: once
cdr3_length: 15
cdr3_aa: CASSFKRGRDEKLFF
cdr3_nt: TGTGCCAGCAGCTTCAAAAGGGGGCGTGATGAAAAACTGTTTTTT

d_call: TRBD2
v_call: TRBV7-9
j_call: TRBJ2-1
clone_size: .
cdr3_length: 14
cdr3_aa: CASSLITSGTAQFF
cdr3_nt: TGTGCCAGCAGCTTAATCACTAGCGGAACCGCCCAGTTCTTC

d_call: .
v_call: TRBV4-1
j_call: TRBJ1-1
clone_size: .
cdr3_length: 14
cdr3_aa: CASSPRELNTEAFF
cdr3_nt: TGCGCCAGCAGTCCCCGGGAATTGAACACTGAAGCTTTCTTT

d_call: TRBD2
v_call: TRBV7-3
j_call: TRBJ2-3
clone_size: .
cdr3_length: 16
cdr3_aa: CASNQGTSGRGDTQYF
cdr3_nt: TGTGCCAGCAACCAAGGGACTAGCGGGAGGGGAGATACGCAGTATTTT